This entry is about one TCR beta chain. Antigen unknown. A junction boundary mismatches the germline segment, possibly from a read error. Constant-region reverse primers amplified full-length variable regions, followed by semi-nested Nested Universal Primer A PCR. One entry per CDR3 protein results from TCRdb running MiXCR on the 5' RACE reads. Altogether around 7,300 distinct CDR3 sequences are present, roughly 40% being singletons, with the ten largest covering about 4.5%. Germline-derived CDR1 and CDR2 are SGHTA and FQGTGA. CDR3 size: 15 residues. The memory fraction was CD4+CD45RO+CD25- cells. Study-level findings and limits: Tumor Tregs overlapped most with tumor, then blood, naive CD4+ cells. The larger-cohort validation was restricted to a single TCR beta V-J rearrangement rather than whole repertoires.

The sequence came from a female donor with breast cancer. The gene calls are TRBV7-3 and TRBJ2-5, with D possibly matching TRBD2 (6 bases). The sample taken for sequencing was memory CD4+ T cells sorted from blood. Subset in this sample: memory CD4+ T cells, CD4+CD45RO+CD25-. The CDR3 DNA reads TGTGCCGGCAGCGCCGAGGGAGGAGGCCAAGAGACCCAGTACTTC. Translation: CAGSAEGGGQETQYF.